The 15 T cell receptor beta chains in this list originate from one sample, sequenced in a study of response to subunit inactivated influenza vaccine. TCRdb analysed the RT-PCR reads with MiXCR anew, one entry per CDR3 protein. The sample carries over 650,000 distinct CDR3 sequences, roughly 20% recorded once. The source material was PBMCs from blood, sampled roughly 5 days after vaccination. The receptor source for this set is a man aged 45-60 years who received an inactivated influenza vaccine.

This clonotype was detected a few times. The chain combines TRBV12-3 or TRBV12-4 with TRBJ1-2; weak D call: TRBD1 (5 bases). The germline V and J ends were trimmed by 1 base and 0 bases, with 12 bases remaining between them. The CDR3 sequence is 16 residues long. The CDR3 DNA is TGTGCCAGCAGTTTAGTCCTTCGGGGGGCTAACTATGGCTACACCTTC. This sequence encodes CASSLVLRGANYGYTF.

This clonotype appeared a few times. This rearrangement joins TRBV7-2 to TRBJ2-2; a possible D gene is TRBD2 (6 bases). Germline lookup yields CDR1 SGHTA and CDR2 FQGNSA. V shed 7 bases and J shed 7 bases, with 16 bases lying between them. This CDR3 comprises 14 residues. CDR3 DNA sequence: TGTGCCAGCACCCGGGGGATGGGGTTCGGGGAGCTGTTTTTT. Protein product: CASTRGMGFGELFF. Full variable domain (remainder filled in from reference TRBV7-2 and TRBJ2-2): GAGVSQSPSNKVTEKGKDVELRCDPISGHTALYWYRQSLGQGLEFLIYFQGNSAPDKSGLPSDRFSAERTGGSVSTLTIQRTQQEDSAVYLCASTRGMGFGELFFGEGSRLTVL.

This chain connects TRBV15 to TRBJ2-7, with 10 bases lining up with TRBD2. The CDR3 totals 16 residues. From germline, CDR1 is LNHNV and CDR2 YYDKDF (reference sequence). V gave up 1 base and J gave up 5 bases; unmatched junction bases: 8. Here the CDR3 reads CATSRVSLAGDHEQYF. The CDR3 nucleotides are TGTGCCACCAGCAGAGTATCGCTAGCGGGGGACCACGAGCAGTACTTC.

This chain links TRBV20-1 with TRBJ1-1; weak D call: TRBD1 (5 bases). This CDR3 has 11 amino acids. The V gene lost 3 bases and the J gene lost 10 bases, with 12 bases spanning the gap. CDR1 is DFQATT, CDR2 SNEGSKA, per germline (reference sequence). The CDR3 region is CSARIGTIAFF. The CDR3, as DNA: TGCAGTGCTAGGATTGGGACGATAGCTTTCTTT.

The chain carries TRBV5-6 and TRBJ2-5; D may be TRBD2 (6 bases). The V gene lost 4 bases and the J gene lost 3 bases, with 10 bases spanning the gap. Germline CDR1 and CDR2: SGHDT and YYEEEE. The CDR3 has 13 residues. The CDR3 protein is CASSARGKETQYF. The CDR3 region has the DNA TGTGCCAGCAGCGCTCGGGGGAAAGAGACCCAGTACTTC.

This clonotype was seen ten or more times. The rearrangement uses TRBV12-3 or TRBV12-4 and TRBJ2-7; D call uncertain. This CDR3 is built from 11 residues. V was clipped by 8 bases and J by 2 bases, with 7 bases between them. The CDR3 DNA reads as TGTGCCAGCGGACGCACCTACGAGCAGTACTTC. Protein product: CASGRTYEQYF.

This clonotype was observed a few times. The V and J genes are TRBV25-1 and TRBJ2-2, with D unresolved. The CDR3 contains 11 residues. V lost 6 bases to trimming and J lost 7 bases, with 6 bases between them. Germline lookup yields CDR1 MGHDK and CDR2 SYGVNS. DNA for the CDR3: TGTGCCAGCAGGGATAGCGGGGAGCTGTTTTTT. It specifies CASRDSGELFF.

The chain employs TRBV20-1 and TRBJ2-7, with D perhaps given as TRBD1 or TRBD2 (5 bases each). Germline V gives CDR1 DFQATT, CDR2 SNEGSKA (reference sequence). This CDR3 has 12 amino acids. V lost 3 bases, J lost 5 bases, and 11 bases lay in between. As DNA, the CDR3 is TGCAGTGCTAGTCCAGGGAGAAACGAGCAGTACTTC. It yields the protein CSASPGRNEQYF.

The CDR3 coding sequence is TGCGCCAGCAGCCAAGATGGAGGGAAGGTCAATGAGCAGTTCTTC. It translates to CASSQDGGKVNEQFF. The genes are TRBV4-3 and TRBJ2-1, with a tentative D call TRBD2 (6 bases). Germline V CDR1 and CDR2: LGHNA, YSLEER. Deletions cut 0 bases from V and 6 bases from J, with 12 bases between. CDR3 length: 15 residues.

V and J are TRBV28 and TRBJ2-1; no clear D gene. The germline V and J ends were trimmed by 2 bases and 6 bases, with 11 bases remaining between them. This CDR3 is built from 14 residues. CDR1 MDHEN and CDR2 SYDVKM come from the germline V gene. CDR3 residues: CASSLRVSGNEQFF. CDR3 in DNA: TGTGCCAGCAGTTTAAGGGTTAGTGGCAATGAGCAGTTCTTC.

V is TRBV27 and J is TRBJ2-2, with 13 positions matching TRBD2. The CDR3 totals 17 residues. V lost 6 bases and J lost 4; bases outside the gene matches: 8. Germline V gives CDR1 MNHEY, CDR2 SMNVEV (reference sequence). The CDR3 here is CASSRLLAGGATGELFF. DNA of the CDR3: TGTGCCAGCAGCCGTTTACTAGCGGGAGGGGCCACCGGGGAGCTGTTTTTT.

This chain connects TRBV16 to TRBJ1-6; D not certain. Germline CDR1 is KGHSY and CDR2 is FQNENV. V was clipped by 3 bases and J by 10 bases, with 4 bases between them. The CDR3 runs 11 residues. CDR3 sequence reads: CASSQGSPLHF. The CDR3 region has the DNA TGTGCCAGCAGCCAGGGGTCACCCCTCCACTTT.

This clonotype was recorded a few times. The chain joins TRBV20-1 to TRBJ2-7; D is perhaps TRBD2 (5 bases). V was pared by 3 bases and J by 0 bases, with 9 bases between. This CDR3 is 13 amino acids long. Germline V gene sequence: CDR1 DFQATT, CDR2 SNEGSKA (reference sequence). CDR3 in DNA: TGCAGTGCTAGTCAGGACTTCTCCTACGAGCAGTACTTC. This codes for CSASQDFSYEQYF.

This clonotype appeared a few times. The chain combines TRBV4-2 with TRBJ1-1; D gene unclear. The ends were cut back, 1 base at V and 1 base at J, with 10 bases in the middle. CDR1 LGHNA and CDR2 YNFKEQ come from the germline V gene. The CDR3 has 15 amino acids. In nucleotides, the CDR3 is TGTGCCAGCAGCCAAGCAGCAGGCTCGAACACTGAAGCTTTCTTT. This encodes CASSQAAGSNTEAFF.

V is TRBV6-2 or TRBV6-3 and J is TRBJ2-7, with D tentatively TRBD2 (5 bases). The CDR3 loop spans 15 amino acids. Per the germline V gene, CDR1 is MNHEY and CDR2 is SVGEGT. Deletions cut 6 bases from V and 4 bases from J, with 19 bases between. CDR3 region: CASRPRQLGDYEQYF. The CDR3 coding sequence is TGTGCCAGCAGACCTAGACAACTAGGCGATTACGAGCAGTACTTC.